The 8 T cell receptor beta chains below come from one sample, sequenced in a study of blood T cell repertoires in COVID-19 (dated by TCRdb to the early 2020s). Library construction relied on the immunoSEQ multiplex PCR assay. As stored in TCRdb, this immuneACCESS dataset retains in-frame rearrangements with V and J assigned. A fraction of the clones does not appear; measured against another copy, unresolved V genes explain less than half of the discrepancy, and the remainder lacks a known reason. Present in this sample are approximately 100,000 clones, roughly nine tenths of which were seen just once. Clones ranked in the top ten supply roughly 0.97% of the sample. What was sequenced was peripheral blood. The receptors stem from a man in his sixties with acute or convalescent COVID-19.

This clone came up a few times. V gene TRBV10-3 combines with J gene TRBJ2-7, with 8 bases lining up with TRBD1. V shed 6 bases and J 4 bases; nucleotides not matched to a gene: 5. Germline lookup yields CDR1 ENHRY and CDR2 SYGVKD. This CDR3 region has 13 residues. CDR3 nucleotides: TGTGCCATCAGCGCGGACAGGGTTTACGAGCAGTACTTC. Amino acid sequence: CAISADRVYEQYF.

The V gene is TRBV28, the J gene TRBJ1-2; TRBD1 agrees at 10 bases. The germline V gene encodes CDR1 MDHEN and CDR2 SYDVKM. The CDR3 is 14 residues long. The CDR3 is CATSAGTGVYGYTF. The CDR3 nucleotides are TGTGCTACCAGCGCCGGGACAGGGGTCTATGGCTACACCTTC.

The chain recombines TRBV10-3 with TRBJ2-1; 9 bases align to TRBD2. There are 14 residues in the CDR3. The V gene's germline CDR1 is ENHRY and CDR2 SYGVKD. Trimming at V came to 10 bases and at J to 4 bases, leaving 8 bases not matched to a gene. The CDR3 DNA follows: TGTGCCACCCTACGGACTAGCGAGTACAATGAGCAGTTCTTC. Its protein product is CATLRTSEYNEQFF.

The chain uses TRBV19 and TRBJ2-1; 8 nucleotides agree with TRBD1. Germline CDR1 and CDR2: LNHDA and SQIVND (reference sequence). The CDR3 contains 15 residues. After removal of 4 bases from V and 7 bases from J, the junction contained 9 bases not matched to a gene. As DNA, the CDR3 is TGTGCCAGTAGTACCACGGACAGGGTTGGAAATGAGCAGTTCTTC. Translation gives CASSTTDRVGNEQFF.

V gene TRBV27 combines with J gene TRBJ2-1; 7 positions match TRBD2. The germline V gene encodes CDR1 MNHEY and CDR2 SMNVEV (reference sequence). This CDR3 comprises 17 residues. V was pared by 0 bases and J by 0 bases, with 5 bases of the junction left unmatched. The CDR3 sequence: CASSLSASGFSYNEQFF. CDR3 nucleotide sequence: TGTGCCAGCAGTTTATCGGCTAGCGGATTCTCCTACAATGAGCAGTTCTTC.

The chain joins TRBV21-1 to TRBJ2-7; no DNA check was done on the table's D call, TRBD2. TRBV21-1 is an annotated pseudogene. The CDR3 spans 14 residues. CDR3 in DNA: TGTGCCAGCAGCAAAGCGGAGGGTGAGAACGAGCAGTACGTC. Its translation is CASSKAEGENEQYV.

This chain uses TRBV7-2 with TRBJ2-1; perhaps TRBD1 as D (5 bases). The CDR3 loop spans 16 amino acids. CDR1 is SGHTA and CDR2 is FQGNSA in the germline V gene. Trimming shortened V by 3 bases and J by 6 bases, and 18 bases separated the two germline ends. The CDR3 reads CASSLAVDGRANEQFF. As DNA, the CDR3 is TGTGCCAGCAGCTTGGCCGTGGATGGCAGGGCCAATGAGCAGTTCTTC.

This rearrangement joins TRBV7-8 to TRBJ1-1; tentative D call: TRBD1 (5 bases). Germline V gene sequence: CDR1 SGHVS, CDR2 FQNEAQ. The CDR3 totals 13 residues. CDR3 in amino acids: CGSGRGRNTEAFF. The CDR3 DNA follows: TGTGGGAGCGGGAGGGGAAGGAACACTGAAGCTTTCTTT.